What follows describes a single TCR beta chain. The data originate from a study of blood T cell repertoires in COVID-19. Libraries were prepared by immunoSEQ multiplex PCR; TCRdb keeps only in-frame clonotypes and omits some of them. The repertoire holds nearly 50,000 clones, with 75% to 90% as singletons. The length of the CDR3 is 15 residues. The germline gives CDR1 SGHTA, CDR2 FQGTGA. V gave up 4 bases and J gave up 2 bases, with 9 bases separating them. The chain couples TRBV7-3 to TRBJ2-6, with D possibly matching TRBD1 (5 bases). This receptor was taken from a woman older than 75 with COVID-19, enrolled during active disease. Material for sequencing was peripheral blood. Here the CDR3 DNA reads TGTGCCAGCAGCTCGCAGGGAACTGGGGCCAACGTCCTGACTTTC. Translated, it gives CASSSQGTGANVLTF. Full variable domain (rest looked up from reference TRBV7-3 and TRBJ2-6): GAGVSQTPSNKVTEKGKYVELRCDPISGHTALYWYRQSLGQGPEFLIYFQGTGAADDSGLPNDRFFAVRPEGSVSTLKIQRTERGDSAVYLCASSSQGTGANVLTFGAGSRLTVL.